The 5 T cell receptor beta chains below all came from one sample that was sequenced in a study of spatial heterogeneity in lung cancer. TCRdb recomputed calls from the 5' RACE reads with MiXCR, one row per CDR3 protein. The table lists fewer than 30,000 distinct CDR3 sequences, under 8.5% of them singletons. The time point here: sample taken at primary tumor resection. Study-wide results and limits: Tumor mutation count correlated with how many alpha and beta TCRs expanded intratumorally.

Their antigens are not known. The specimen comprised lung tumor tissue, sampled at surgery. Source of these receptors: a male donor with early-stage non-small cell lung cancer.

J is TRBJ1-4 and V is TRBV2, with 8 bases that match TRBD1. CDR1 is SNHLY, CDR2 FYNNEI, per germline. Trimming at V came to 5 bases and at J to 5 bases, leaving 4 bases not matched to a gene. This CDR3 contains 14 residues. The CDR3 nucleotides read TGTGCCAGCAGTCCCGGGACAGGAAATGAAAAACTGTTTTTT. This translates into CASSPGTGNEKLFF.

This clonotype was detected many times. V and J are TRBV20-1 and TRBJ2-2, with D perhaps TRBD1 (5 bases). The V end was cut by 1 base, the J end by 2 bases, with 11 bases between. This CDR3 comprises 15 residues. Germline loops: CDR1 DFQATT, CDR2 SNEGSKA (reference sequence). The CDR3 sequence: CSARGTGPNTGELFF. The CDR3 bases are TGCAGTGCTAGAGGCACAGGACCTAACACCGGGGAGCTGTTTTTT.

This clonotype turned up a few times. V and J are TRBV27 and TRBJ2-7; D is ambiguous. The CDR3 spans 13 residues. Germline loops: CDR1 MNHEY, CDR2 SMNVEV (reference sequence). V lost 4 bases and J 0 bases, leaving 7 bases between the germline ends. The CDR3 here is CASSYSPSYEQYF. The DNA of the CDR3 is TGTGCCAGCAGTTACAGTCCCTCCTACGAGCAGTACTTC.

This clonotype has ten or more counts. This chain uses TRBV6-2 or TRBV6-3 with TRBJ2-7; 9 positions agree with TRBD1. The CDR3 runs 11 residues. After removal of 4 bases from V and 9 bases from J, the junction contained 1 base not matched to a gene. Germline assignment: CDR1 MNHEY and CDR2 SVGEGT. CDR3 residues: CASSLTGGQYF. For the CDR3, the DNA is TGTGCCAGCAGTTTGACAGGGGGGCAGTACTTC.

This clonotype was detected ten times or more. Here the CDR3 DNA reads TGCGCCAGCAGCTTGTGGACAGGGAGCAATCAGCCCCAGCATTTT. Amino acids: CASSLWTGSNQPQHF. The chain recombines TRBV5-1 with TRBJ1-5; 8 bases agree with TRBD1. Looked up from germline, CDR1 is SGHRS and CDR2 is YFSETQ. V was clipped by 1 base and J by 1 base; unmatched bases: 1. CDR3 length: 15 residues.